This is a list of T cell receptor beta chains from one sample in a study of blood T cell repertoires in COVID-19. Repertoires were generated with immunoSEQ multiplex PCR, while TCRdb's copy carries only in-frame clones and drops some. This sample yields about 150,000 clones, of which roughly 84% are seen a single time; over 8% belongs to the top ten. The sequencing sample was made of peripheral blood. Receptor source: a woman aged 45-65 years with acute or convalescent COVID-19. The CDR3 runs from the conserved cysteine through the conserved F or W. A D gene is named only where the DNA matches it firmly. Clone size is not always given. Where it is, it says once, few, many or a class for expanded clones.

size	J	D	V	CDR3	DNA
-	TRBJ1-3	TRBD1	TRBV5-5	CASRSQGAGNTIYF	TGTGCCAGCAGATCACAGGGGGCTGGAAACACCATATATTTT
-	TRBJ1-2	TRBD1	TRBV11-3	CASSLGGQFYGYTF	TGTGCCAGCAGCTTAGGGGGACAGTTCTATGGCTACACCTTC
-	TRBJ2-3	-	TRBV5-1	CASSRRLRTDTQYF	TGCGCCAGCAGCAGGCGGCTCCGCACAGATACGCAGTATTTT
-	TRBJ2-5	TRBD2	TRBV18	CASQLGREETQYF	TGTGCCAGCCAACTGGGGAGGGAAGAGACCCAGTACTTC
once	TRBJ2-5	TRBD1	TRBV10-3	CATKPQAGTGQETQYF	TGTGCCACCAAACCACAGGCGGGGACAGGCCAAGAGACCCAGTACTTC
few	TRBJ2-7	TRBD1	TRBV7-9	CASSFGQGLSYEQYF	TGTGCCAGCAGTTTCGGACAGGGGCTTTCCTACGAGCAGTACTTC
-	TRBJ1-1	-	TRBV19	CASSIGVPRNTEAFF	TGTGCCAGTAGTATCGGGGTTCCGAGGAACACTGAAGCTTTCTTT
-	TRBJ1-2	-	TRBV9	CASSVAGFGGSYGYTF	TGTGCCAGCAGCGTAGCGGGGTTCGGAGGTAGCTATGGCTACACCTTC
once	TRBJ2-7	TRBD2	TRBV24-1	CATSELAGVGAYEQYF	TGTGCCACCAGTGAGCTGGCGGGGGTGGGTGCCTACGAGCAGTACTTC
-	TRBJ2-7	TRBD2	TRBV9	CASNPSGSPYYEQYF	TGTGCCAGCAACCCTAGCGGGAGCCCCTACTACGAGCAGTACTTC
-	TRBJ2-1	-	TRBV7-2	CASSWTAYNEQFF	TGTGCCAGCAGCTGGACAGCCTACAATGAGCAGTTCTTC
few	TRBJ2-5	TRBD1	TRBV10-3	CAIGWDRQETQYF	TGTGCCATCGGCTGGGACAGGCAAGAGACCCAGTACTTC
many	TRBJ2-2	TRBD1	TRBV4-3	CASSQQGARNTGELFF	TGCGCCAGCAGCCAGCAGGGGGCGCGGAACACCGGGGAGCTGTTTTTT
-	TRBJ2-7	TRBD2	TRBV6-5	CASRLAGQGEQYF	TGTGCCAGCAGACTAGCGGGGCAGGGCGAGCAGTACTTC
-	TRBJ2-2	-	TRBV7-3	CASSLGGGTGELFF	TGTGCCAGCAGCTTGGGAGGTGGGACCGGGGAGCTGTTTTTT
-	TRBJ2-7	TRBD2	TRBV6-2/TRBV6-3	CASSTTSGGAYEQYF	TGTGCCAGCAGCACCACTAGCGGGGGGGCATACGAGCAGTACTTC
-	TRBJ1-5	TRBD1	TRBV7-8	CASSLGQGWNQPQHF	TGTGCCAGCAGCTTGGGACAGGGATGGAATCAGCCCCAGCATTTT
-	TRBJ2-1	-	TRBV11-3	CASSLGLGAGVSDEQFF	TGTGCCAGCAGCTTAGGCTTGGGGGCGGGGGTTTCAGATGAGCAGTTCTTC
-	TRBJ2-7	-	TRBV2	CASSLENYEQYF	TGTGCCAGCAGTCTGGAGAATTACGAGCAGTACTTC
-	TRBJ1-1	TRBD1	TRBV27	CASSARDRNTEAFF	TGTGCCAGCAGTGCAAGGGACAGGAACACTGAAGCTTTCTTT